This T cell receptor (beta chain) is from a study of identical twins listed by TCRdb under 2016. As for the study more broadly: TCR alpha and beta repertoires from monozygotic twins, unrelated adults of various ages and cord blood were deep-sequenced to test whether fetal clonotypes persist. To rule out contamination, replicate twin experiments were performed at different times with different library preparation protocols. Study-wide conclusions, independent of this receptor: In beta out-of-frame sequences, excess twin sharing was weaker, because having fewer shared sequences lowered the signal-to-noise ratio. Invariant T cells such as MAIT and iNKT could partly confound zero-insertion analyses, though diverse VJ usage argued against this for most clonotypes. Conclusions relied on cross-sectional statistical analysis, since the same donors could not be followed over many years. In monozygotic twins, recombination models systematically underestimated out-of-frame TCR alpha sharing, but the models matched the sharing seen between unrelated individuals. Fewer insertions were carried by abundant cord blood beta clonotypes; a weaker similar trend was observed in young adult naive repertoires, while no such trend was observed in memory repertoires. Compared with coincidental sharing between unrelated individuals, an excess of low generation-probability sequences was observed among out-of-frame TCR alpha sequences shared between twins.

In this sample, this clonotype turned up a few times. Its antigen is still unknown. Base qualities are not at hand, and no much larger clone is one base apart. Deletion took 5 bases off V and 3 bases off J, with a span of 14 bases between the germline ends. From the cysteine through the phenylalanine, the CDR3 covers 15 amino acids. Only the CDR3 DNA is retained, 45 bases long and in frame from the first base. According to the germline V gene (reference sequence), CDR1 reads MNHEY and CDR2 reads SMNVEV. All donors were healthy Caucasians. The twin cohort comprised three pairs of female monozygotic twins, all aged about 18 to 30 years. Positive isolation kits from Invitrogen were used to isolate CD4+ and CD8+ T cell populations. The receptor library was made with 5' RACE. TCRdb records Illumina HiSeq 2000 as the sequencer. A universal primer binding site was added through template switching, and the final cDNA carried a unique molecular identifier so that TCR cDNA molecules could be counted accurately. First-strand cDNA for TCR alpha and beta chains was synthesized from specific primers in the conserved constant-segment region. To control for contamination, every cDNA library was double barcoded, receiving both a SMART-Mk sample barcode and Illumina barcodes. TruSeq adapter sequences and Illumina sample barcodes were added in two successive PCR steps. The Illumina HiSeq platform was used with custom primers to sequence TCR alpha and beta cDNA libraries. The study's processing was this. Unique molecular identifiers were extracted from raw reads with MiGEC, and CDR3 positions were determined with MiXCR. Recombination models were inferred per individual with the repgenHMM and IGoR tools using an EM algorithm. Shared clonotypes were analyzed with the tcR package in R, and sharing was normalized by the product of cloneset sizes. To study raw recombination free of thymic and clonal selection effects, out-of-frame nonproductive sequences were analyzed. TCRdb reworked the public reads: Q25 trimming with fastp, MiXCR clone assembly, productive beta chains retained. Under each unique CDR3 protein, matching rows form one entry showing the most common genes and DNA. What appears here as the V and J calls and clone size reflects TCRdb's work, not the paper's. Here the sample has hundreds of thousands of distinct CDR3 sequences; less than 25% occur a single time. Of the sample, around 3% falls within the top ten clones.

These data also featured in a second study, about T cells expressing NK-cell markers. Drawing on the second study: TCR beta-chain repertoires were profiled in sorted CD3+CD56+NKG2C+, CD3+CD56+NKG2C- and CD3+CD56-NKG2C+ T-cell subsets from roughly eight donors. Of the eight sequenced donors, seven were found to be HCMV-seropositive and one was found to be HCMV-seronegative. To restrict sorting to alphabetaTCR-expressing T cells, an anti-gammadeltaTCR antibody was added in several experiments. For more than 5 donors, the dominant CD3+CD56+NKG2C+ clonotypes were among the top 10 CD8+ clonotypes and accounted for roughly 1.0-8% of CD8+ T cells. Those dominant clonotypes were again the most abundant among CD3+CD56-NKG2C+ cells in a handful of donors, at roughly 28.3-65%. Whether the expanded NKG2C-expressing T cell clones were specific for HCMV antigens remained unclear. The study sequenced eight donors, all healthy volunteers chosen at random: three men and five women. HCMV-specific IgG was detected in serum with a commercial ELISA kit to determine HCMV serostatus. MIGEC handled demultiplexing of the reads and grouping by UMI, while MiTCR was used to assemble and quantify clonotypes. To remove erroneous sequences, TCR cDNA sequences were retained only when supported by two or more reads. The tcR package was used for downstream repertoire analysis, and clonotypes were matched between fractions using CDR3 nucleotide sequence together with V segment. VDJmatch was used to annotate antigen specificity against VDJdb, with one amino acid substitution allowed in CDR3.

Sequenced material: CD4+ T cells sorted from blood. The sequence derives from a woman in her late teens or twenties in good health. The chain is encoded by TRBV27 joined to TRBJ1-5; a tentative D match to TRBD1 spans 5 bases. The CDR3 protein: CASSPGRGNNQPQHF. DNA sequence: TGTGCCAGCAGTCCCGGACGGGGGAACAATCAGCCCCAGCATTTT.